This TCR beta chain was observed in a study of T cells after yellow fever vaccination. Whole-study results and caveats: Weaker overall, the secondary response nonetheless peaked faster (day 5 versus 15).

TCRdb used MiXCR to reprocess the 5' RACE reads, holding one entry per CDR3 protein. The sample holds 360,000 or so distinct CDR3 sequences, roughly 10% seen once. This clonotype was detected many times. Its antigen is not known. The starting material was PBMCs, obtained on the day of the first yellow fever vaccination. The source of this sequence is a man aged 18 to 35 who received the YFV17D yellow fever vaccine.

This CDR3 reads CSASAGLNTEAFF. The CDR3 region has the DNA TGCAGTGCTAGTGCAGGGTTGAACACTGAAGCTTTCTTT. The V call is TRBV20-1, the J call TRBJ1-1; perhaps TRBD1 as D (5 bases). Per germline, CDR1 DFQATT and CDR2 SNEGSKA (reference sequence). V was clipped by 3 bases and J by 0 bases, with 8 bases between them. The CDR3 has 13 amino acids.